Below, 11 T cell receptor beta chains from the same sample are listed, as sequenced in a study of T cell repertoires in cytomegalovirus infection. MiXCR, applied by TCRdb to the reads, yields one record per CDR3 protein. Here the sample spans 400,000 or so distinct CDR3 sequences, over 15% being singletons. The sample was PBMCs. The receptor set was obtained from a human donor in good health (CMV status not recorded). Some clones in this sample may be carry-over from other donors' samples.

This clonotype was seen a few times. The chain joins TRBV20-1 to TRBJ2-5; 12 nucleotides line up with TRBD2. After removal of 6 bases from V and 5 bases from J, the junction contained 13 bases not matched to a gene. CDR1 and CDR2 (germline): DFQATT, SNEGSKA (reference sequence). This CDR3 region has 16 residues. CDR3 sequence: CSAAGLAGLHWETQYF. Here the CDR3 DNA reads TGCAGTGCGGCAGGACTAGCGGGACTACACTGGGAGACCCAGTACTTC.

This clonotype was counted ten times or more. V is TRBV7-2 and J is TRBJ2-1; 8 bases agree with TRBD2. Germline V gene sequence: CDR1 SGHTA, CDR2 FQGNSA. Unmatched junction bases numbered 6, after V lost 4 bases and J lost 4 bases. The CDR3 length is 15 residues. The CDR3 loop is CASSSTSGVYNEQFF. CDR3 in DNA: TGTGCCAGCAGCTCTACTAGCGGCGTGTACAATGAGCAGTTCTTC.

The chain couples TRBV20-1 to TRBJ1-5, with D unclear. V lost 6 bases to trimming and J lost 0 bases, with 12 bases between them. Germline V lookup: CDR1 DFQATT, CDR2 SNEGSKA (reference sequence). The CDR3 consists of 14 residues. CDR3 region: CSAGHGYSNQPQHF. Here the CDR3 DNA reads TGCAGTGCCGGGCACGGATATAGCAATCAGCCCCAGCATTTT.

This clonotype was picked up a small number of times. The rearrangement links TRBV6-6 to TRBJ2-7; possible D gene TRBD1, 6 bases. Looked up from germline, CDR1 is MNHNY and CDR2 is SVGAGI (reference sequence). This CDR3 has 17 residues. Trimming removed 4 bases from V and 2 bases from J, with 21 bases in between. Here the CDR3 reads CASSLFGSQGFTYEQYF. The CDR3 region has the DNA TGTGCCAGCAGTTTGTTTGGGAGTCAGGGGTTTACCTACGAGCAGTACTTC.

This clonotype was observed a handful of times. The rearrangement joins TRBV7-9 to TRBJ2-6, with D unresolved. V was shortened by 4 bases and J by 0 bases, with 16 bases between the two germline ends. This CDR3 contains 18 residues. Looked up from germline, CDR1 is SEHNR and CDR2 is FQNEAQ (reference sequence). The CDR3 region has the DNA TGTGCCAGCAGCTCTAGAACTGGCATTATCTCTGGGGCCAACGTCCTGACTTTC. This gives the protein CASSSRTGIISGANVLTF.

This clonotype was picked up a small number of times. A read error may explain this, as a much larger clone is one base away. This chain links TRBV2 with TRBJ1-1; D remains unclear. CDR3 length: 11 residues. The ends were cut back, 6 bases at V and 3 bases at J, with 5 bases in the middle. Germline V CDR1 and CDR2: SNHLY, FYNNEI. CDR3 in amino acids: CASSQDTEAFF. The DNA for the CDR3 is TGTGCCAGCAGCCAAGACACTGAAGCTTTCTTT.

This CDR3 reads CASSLASSTGELFF. The CDR3 coding sequence is TGTGCCAGCAGCTTAGCTTCTAGCACCGGGGAGCTGTTTTTT. This rearrangement joins TRBV11-2 to TRBJ2-2; D is unclear. Trimming cost V 1 base and J 4 bases, with 7 bases left between them. CDR3 length: 14 residues. The germline V gene encodes CDR1 SGHAT and CDR2 FQNNGV.

This clonotype came up a few times. CDR3: CASSLELGGQETQYF. The CDR3 DNA follows: TGTGCCAGCAGTTTAGAGCTGGGGGGGCAAGAGACCCAGTACTTC. The V and J genes are TRBV28 and TRBJ2-5; 7 bases match TRBD2. This CDR3 region has 15 residues. Germline CDR1 is MDHEN and CDR2 is SYDVKM. The J segment lost 2 bases and the V segment lost 2 bases, leaving 5 bases of the junction unmatched.

This clonotype was seen a few times. This sequence joins TRBV11-2 and TRBJ2-5; D call uncertain. The V gene's germline CDR1 is SGHAT and CDR2 FQNNGV. The CDR3 covers 14 residues. Trimming removed 7 bases from V and 2 bases from J, with 14 bases in between. In DNA form, the CDR3 reads TGTGCCAGCACCTCACGAGGCATGCAAGAGACCCAGTACTTC. Translated: CASTSRGMQETQYF. The whole variable domain, remainder taken from reference TRBV11-2 and TRBJ2-5, is EAGVAQSPRYKIIEKRQSVAFWCNPISGHATLYWYQQILGQGPKLLIQFQNNGVVDDSQLPKDRFSAERLKGVDSTLKIQPAKLEDSAVYLCASTSRGMQETQYFGPGTRLLVL.

J is TRBJ1-1 and V is TRBV5-3, with D tentatively TRBD1 (6 bases). TRBV5-3 is assigned to the ORF class and has an uncertain function. V lost 8 bases to trimming and J lost 9 bases, with 14 bases between them. The length of the CDR3 is 11 residues. CDR3 amino acids: CASSPGGQAFF. Here the CDR3 DNA reads TGTGCCAGCAGCCCCGGGGGCCAAGCTTTCTTT.

This clonotype has only a few counts. The chain is built from TRBV2 and TRBJ2-2; TRBD2 agrees at 9 bases. J gave up 1 base and V 6 bases, and 3 bases lay outside the gene matches. The length of the CDR3 is 15 residues. Germline CDR1 is SNHLY and CDR2 is FYNNEI. CDR3 sequence: CASSTSGQNTGELFF. The CDR3 bases are TGTGCCAGCAGCACTAGCGGGCAGAACACCGGGGAGCTGTTTTTT.